Each of the 18 T cell receptor beta chains below was sequenced from the same sample in a study of T cell responses to AZD1222 COVID-19 vaccine. The repertoire was sequenced with immunoSEQ multiplex PCR; TCRdb's copy has only in-frame clones and lacks some. The sample yields over 150,000 clones, 80% to 95% seen once. This specimen was peripheral blood, taken 28 days after the second dose of the MenACWY control vaccine. These receptors were taken from an adult who received the MenACWY meningococcal vaccine as a control.

V gene TRBV5-4 combines with J gene TRBJ1-3; D not resolved. Trimming took off 4 bases at V and 8 bases at J, with 19 bases between the two ends. Germline lookup yields CDR1 SGHNT and CDR2 YYREEE (reference sequence). This CDR3 is built from 15 residues. Here the CDR3 reads CASSRSPGPEDTIYF. The CDR3 nucleotides read TGTGCCAGCAGCCGGTCGCCGGGCCCGGAAGACACCATATATTTT.

The J gene is TRBJ1-1, the V gene TRBV18; no clear D gene. V was cut by 4 bases and J by 6 bases, with 12 bases left in between. The CDR3 length is 13 residues. Germline assignment: CDR1 KGHSH and CDR2 LQKENI. As DNA, the CDR3 is TGTGCCAGCTCACTATCTCTTACCGCTGAAGCTTTCTTT. This sequence encodes CASSLSLTAEAFF.

The chain carries TRBV7-2 and TRBJ2-5; D is perhaps TRBD1 or TRBD2 (5 bases each). V was trimmed by 5 bases and J by 2 bases, leaving 15 bases between them. The CDR3 has 15 amino acids. Per germline, CDR1 SGHTA and CDR2 FQGNSA. The chain's CDR3 is CASSLSGTNQETQYF. CDR3 sequence (DNA): TGTGCCAGCAGCCTTTCCGGGACGAATCAAGAGACCCAGTACTTC.

This rearrangement joins TRBV18 to TRBJ2-3; D might be TRBD1 or TRBD2, each matching 5 bases. CDR1 KGHSH and CDR2 LQKENI come from the germline V gene. V lost 4 bases and J 6 bases, leaving 17 bases between the germline ends. The CDR3 has 15 residues. This CDR3 is CASSRALGAADTQYF. DNA of the CDR3: TGTGCCAGCTCACGGGCACTAGGGGCGGCCGATACGCAGTATTTT.

The CDR3 DNA sequence: TGTGCCAGCAGGGCGGAGTTGAACACCGGGGAGCTGTTTTTT. Its translation: CASRAELNTGELFF. This chain connects TRBV6-5 to TRBJ2-2; no clear D gene. This CDR3 has 14 amino acids. With 6 bases removed from V and 1 base from J, the gap between germline ends came to 9 bases. Germline CDR1 MNHEY, CDR2 SVGAGI.

This chain connects TRBV19 to TRBJ1-5, with D possibly matching TRBD1 (5 bases). The CDR3 sequence is 16 residues long. V dropped 5 bases and J dropped 0 bases, with 14 bases sitting between them. The germline CDR1 and CDR2 sequences are LNHDA and SQIVND (reference sequence). For the CDR3, the DNA is TGTGCCAGTAGTCAGGGCCTCGCATATAGCAATCAGCCCCAGCATTTT. Translation gives CASSQGLAYSNQPQHF. Complete variable domain (other parts from reference TRBV19 and TRBJ1-5): DGGITQSPKYLFRKEGQNVTLSCEQNLNHDAMYWYRQDPGQGLRLIYYSQIVNDFQKGDIAEGYSVSREKKESFPLTVTSAQKNPTAFYLCASSQGLAYSNQPQHFGDGTRLSIL.

The V call is TRBV6-5, the J call TRBJ1-1; 9 bases agree with TRBD1. Per germline, CDR1 MNHEY and CDR2 SVGAGI. V gave up 5 bases and J gave up 11 bases; unmatched junction bases: 12. CDR3 length: 14 amino acids. CDR3 amino acids: CASSNYRGPTRAFF. The CDR3 nucleotides read TGTGCCAGCAGTAACTACAGGGGGCCCACCCGGGCTTTCTTT.

V and J are TRBV3-1 (or the pseudogene TRBV3-2) and TRBJ1-3, with TRBD1 as a possible D gene (6 bases). Deletions cut 2 bases from V and 4 bases from J, with 15 bases between. The CDR3 loop spans 16 amino acids. From germline, CDR1 is LGHDT and CDR2 YNNKEL (reference sequence). CDR3 nucleotide sequence: TGTGCCAGCAGCCAAATATCCCGGGGGCTCGGAAACACCATATATTTT. Its protein is CASSQISRGLGNTIYF.

For the CDR3, the DNA is TGCAGCGTGTTTGAGGGGGGTCGGGAAGCTTTCTTT. It is translated as CSVFEGGREAFF. The gene calls are TRBV29-1 and TRBJ1-1, with D perhaps TRBD1 (6 bases). Trimming stripped 6 bases from V and 8 bases from J, with 16 bases between. The length of the CDR3 is 12 residues. In germline, CDR1 is SQVTM, CDR2 ANQGSEA.

A note on this clone: Other DNA sequences in this specimen translate into the identical CDR3. The rearrangement joins TRBV24-1 to TRBJ1-2; D gene ambiguous. This CDR3 spans 12 amino acids. The ends were cut back, 3 bases at V and 2 bases at J, with 3 bases in the middle. In germline, CDR1 is KGHDR, CDR2 SFDVKD. In nucleotides, the CDR3 is TGTGCCACCAGTGATGGGAACTATGGCTACACCTTC. As protein: CATSDGNYGYTF.

CDR3 bases: TGTGCCAGCAGTTACGGTCAGGGTAGAGAAAAACTGTTTTTT. It specifies CASSYGQGREKLFF. This sequence joins TRBV6-5 and TRBJ1-4; D might be TRBD1 (5 bases). V gave up 2 bases and J gave up 8 bases, with 12 bases separating them. Germline-derived CDR1 and CDR2 are MNHEY and SVGAGI. This CDR3 comprises 14 residues.

This rearrangement joins TRBV12-3 or TRBV12-4 to TRBJ1-2, with D unresolved. V was pared by 4 bases and J by 0 bases, with 6 bases between. The CDR3 has 13 residues. The CDR3 region has the DNA TGTGCCAGCAGTTCCGGACCTAACTATGGCTACACCTTC. Residues: CASSSGPNYGYTF.

The rearrangement links TRBV28 to TRBJ1-1; D is unclear. Trimming removed 9 bases from V and 1 base from J, with 30 bases in between. The CDR3 contains 19 residues. Germline CDR1 is MDHEN and CDR2 is SYDVKM. The CDR3 coding sequence is TGTGCCAGTCACGGGTTATCCCGGTTGGCCCGTCCCTCGAACACTGAAGCTTTCTTT. Protein product: CASHGLSRLARPSNTEAFF.

J is TRBJ1-5 and V is TRBV3-1 (or the pseudogene TRBV3-2), with a tentative D call TRBD1 (5 bases). V lost 3 bases and J lost 2, with 11 bases in between. Per the germline V gene, CDR1 is LGHDT and CDR2 is YNNKEL (reference sequence). The CDR3 is 15 residues long. Here the CDR3 DNA reads TGTGCCAGCAGCCAGGCAGGGAACGGCAATCAGCCCCAGCATTTT. Protein product: CASSQAGNGNQPQHF.

This chain links TRBV4-2 with TRBJ1-4; D may be TRBD1 (5 bases). Trimming removed 0 bases at V and 3 bases at J, with 20 bases between. The CDR3 length is 19 residues. In germline, CDR1 is LGHNA, CDR2 YNFKEQ. The CDR3: CASSQDGAGYSRANEKLFF. The CDR3, as DNA: TGTGCCAGCAGCCAAGATGGGGCAGGGTATTCTAGGGCTAATGAAAAACTGTTTTTT.

The chain links TRBV6-5 to TRBJ1-1; a possible D gene is TRBD1 (6 bases). Germline V lookup: CDR1 MNHEY, CDR2 SVGAGI. V shed 6 bases and J shed 0 bases, with 11 bases lying between them. This CDR3 spans 14 amino acids. The CDR3 protein is CASRKTGMNTEAFF. Here the CDR3 DNA reads TGTGCCAGCAGGAAGACAGGCATGAACACTGAAGCTTTCTTT.

The chain has TRBV28 and TRBJ1-1; 7 positions match TRBD1. The CDR3 consists of 13 residues. Germline V gene lookup returns CDR1 MDHEN and CDR2 SYDVKM. The V segment lost 7 bases and the J segment 0 bases; nucleotides outside the gene matches: 2. CDR3 nucleotide sequence: TGTGCCAGCAAGGGGGCGATGAACACTGAAGCTTTCTTT. Protein product: CASKGAMNTEAFF.

The CDR3 DNA reads TGTGCCAGCAGCCAAAGGTCGGGGGCGCAGTACGAGCAGTACTTC. The encoded protein is CASSQRSGAQYEQYF. The chain has TRBV7-2 and TRBJ2-7, with D perhaps assigned TRBD1 or TRBD2 (6 bases each). Germline CDR1 SGHTA, CDR2 FQGNSA. Trimming took off 5 bases at V and 4 bases at J, with 18 bases between the two ends. CDR3 length: 15 residues. The variable domain in full, completed from reference TRBV7-2 and TRBJ2-7, reads GAGVSQSPSNKVTEKGKDVELRCDPISGHTALYWYRQSLGQGLEFLIYFQGNSAPDKSGLPSDRFSAERTGGSVSTLTIQRTQQEDSAVYLCASSQRSGAQYEQYFGPGTRLTVT.